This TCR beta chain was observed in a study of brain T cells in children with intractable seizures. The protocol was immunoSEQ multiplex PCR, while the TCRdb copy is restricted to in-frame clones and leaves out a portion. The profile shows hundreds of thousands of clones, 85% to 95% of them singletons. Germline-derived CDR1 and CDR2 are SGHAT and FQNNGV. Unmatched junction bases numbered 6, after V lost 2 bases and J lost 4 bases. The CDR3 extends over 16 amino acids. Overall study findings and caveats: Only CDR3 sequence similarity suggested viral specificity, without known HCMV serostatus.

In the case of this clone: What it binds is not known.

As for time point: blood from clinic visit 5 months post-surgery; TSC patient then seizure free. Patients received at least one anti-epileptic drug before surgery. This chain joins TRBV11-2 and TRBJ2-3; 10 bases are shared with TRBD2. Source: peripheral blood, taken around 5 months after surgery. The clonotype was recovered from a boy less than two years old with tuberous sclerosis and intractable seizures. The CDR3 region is CASSLLAGAGADTQYF. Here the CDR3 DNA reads TGTGCCAGCAGCTTACTAGCGGGAGCGGGAGCAGATACGCAGTATTTT.